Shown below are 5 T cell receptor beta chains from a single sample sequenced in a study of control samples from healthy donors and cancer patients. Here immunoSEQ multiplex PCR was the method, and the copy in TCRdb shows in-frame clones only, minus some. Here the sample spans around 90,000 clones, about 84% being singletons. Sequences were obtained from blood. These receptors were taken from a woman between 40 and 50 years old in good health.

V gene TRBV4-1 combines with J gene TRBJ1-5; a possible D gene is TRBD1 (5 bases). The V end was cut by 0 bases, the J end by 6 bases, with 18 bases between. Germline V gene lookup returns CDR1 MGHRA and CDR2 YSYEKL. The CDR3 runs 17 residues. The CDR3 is CASSQDFSGAGSQPQHF. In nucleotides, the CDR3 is TGCGCCAGCAGCCAAGATTTTAGCGGGGCCGGTAGTCAGCCCCAGCATTTT.

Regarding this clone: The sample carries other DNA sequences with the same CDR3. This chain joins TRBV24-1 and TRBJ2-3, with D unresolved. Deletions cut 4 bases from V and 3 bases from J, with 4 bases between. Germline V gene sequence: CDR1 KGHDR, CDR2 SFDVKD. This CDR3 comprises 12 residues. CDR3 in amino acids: CATSDFTDTQYF. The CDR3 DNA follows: TGTGCCACCAGTGACTTTACAGATACGCAGTATTTT.

This chain's CDR3 is CASSVRGSSTDTQYF. The CDR3 coding sequence is TGTGCCAGCAGTGTACGCGGGTCGAGCACAGATACGCAGTATTTT. V is TRBV9 and J is TRBJ2-3, with D maybe TRBD2 (5 bases). The V end was cut by 5 bases, the J end by 0 bases, with 13 bases between. The CDR3 sequence is 15 residues long. Germline V gene data show CDR1 as SGDLS and CDR2 as YYNGEE.

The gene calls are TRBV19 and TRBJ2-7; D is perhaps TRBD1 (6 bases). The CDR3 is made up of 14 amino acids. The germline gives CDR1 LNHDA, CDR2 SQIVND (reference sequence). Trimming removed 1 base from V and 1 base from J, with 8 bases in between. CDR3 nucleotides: TGTGCCAGTAGTATAGGACAGGCTTCCTACGAGCAGTACTTC. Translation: CASSIGQASYEQYF. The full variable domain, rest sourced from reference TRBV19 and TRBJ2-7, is DGGITQSPKYLFRKEGQNVTLSCEQNLNHDAMYWYRQDPGQGLRLIYYSQIVNDFQKGDIAEGYSVSREKKESFPLTVTSAQKNPTAFYLCASSIGQASYEQYFGPGTRLTVT.

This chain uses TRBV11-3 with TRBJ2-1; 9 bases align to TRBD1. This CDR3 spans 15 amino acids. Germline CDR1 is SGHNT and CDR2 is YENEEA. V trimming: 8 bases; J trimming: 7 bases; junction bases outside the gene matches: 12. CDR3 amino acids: CASLPGGQGWNEQFF. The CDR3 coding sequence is TGTGCCAGCCTCCCCGGGGGACAGGGTTGGAATGAGCAGTTCTTC.